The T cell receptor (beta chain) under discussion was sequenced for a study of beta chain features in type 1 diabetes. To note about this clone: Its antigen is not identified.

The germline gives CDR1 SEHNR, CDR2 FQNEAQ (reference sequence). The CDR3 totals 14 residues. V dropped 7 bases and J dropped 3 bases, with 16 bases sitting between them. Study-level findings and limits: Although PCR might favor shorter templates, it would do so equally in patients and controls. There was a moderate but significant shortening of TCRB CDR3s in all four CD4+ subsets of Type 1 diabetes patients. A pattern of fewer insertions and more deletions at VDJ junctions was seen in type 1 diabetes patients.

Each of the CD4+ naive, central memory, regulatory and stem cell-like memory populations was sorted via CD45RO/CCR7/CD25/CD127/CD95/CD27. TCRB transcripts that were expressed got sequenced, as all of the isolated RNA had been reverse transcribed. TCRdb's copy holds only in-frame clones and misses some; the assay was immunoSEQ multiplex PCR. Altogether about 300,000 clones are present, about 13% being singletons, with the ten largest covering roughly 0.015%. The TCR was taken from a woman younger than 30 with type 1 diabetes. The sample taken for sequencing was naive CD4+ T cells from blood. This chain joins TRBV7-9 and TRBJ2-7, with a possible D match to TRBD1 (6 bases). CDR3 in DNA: TGTGCCAGCACCTTGGGGGCAGGGAGCTACGAGCAGTACTTC. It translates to CASTLGAGSYEQYF. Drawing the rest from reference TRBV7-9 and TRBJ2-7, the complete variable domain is DTGVSQNPRHKITKRGQNVTFRCDPISEHNRLYWYRQTLGQGPEFLTYFQNEAQLEKSRLLSDRFSAERPKGSFSTLEIQRTEQGDSAMYLCASTLGAGSYEQYFGPGTRLTVT.